This TCR beta chain was observed in a study of T cell responses to AZD1222 COVID-19 vaccine. Some clones are missing from TCRdb's copy, which holds only in-frame ones; the method was immunoSEQ multiplex PCR. The sample lists around 94,000 clones, roughly 84% seen once, with over 15% in the top ten. Germline V lookup: CDR1 SGHDT, CDR2 YYEEEE. The V and J ends lost 4 bases and 8 bases respectively, with 19 bases between them. The CDR3 is 16 residues long. V gene TRBV5-6 combines with J gene TRBJ1-6, with D possibly TRBD1 on 6 matching bases. Source: peripheral blood, taken on day 0 of AZD1222 vaccination. The clonotype was recovered from an adult in good health. This CDR3 is CASSNRAGARYSPLHF. CDR3 nucleotides: TGTGCCAGCAGCAACCGGGCGGGGGCAAGGTATTCACCCCTCCACTTT.